This TCR beta chain was profiled in a study of shared clonotypes between healthy human individuals. Measured with immunoSEQ multiplex PCR; TCRdb has only the in-frame clones, and not every one. The sample contains millions of clones, 93% of which appear only once. This CDR3 is 14 amino acids long. Trimming left V 4 bases short and J 4 bases short, with 14 bases between. Germline lookup yields CDR1 SGHRS and CDR2 YFSETQ. The chain carries TRBV5-1 and TRBJ1-1, with a weak D call TRBD1 (6 bases). Specimen: naive CD4+ T cells from PBMCs. Noted subset: CD45RA+ positively selected. The sequence derives from a man aged 18 to 29 in good health. Some clones in this sample may be carry-over from other donors' samples. The CDR3 DNA reads as TGCGCCAGCAGCCTAGGGGGAGTAAGCACTGAAGCTTTCTTT. Protein: CASSLGGVSTEAFF.